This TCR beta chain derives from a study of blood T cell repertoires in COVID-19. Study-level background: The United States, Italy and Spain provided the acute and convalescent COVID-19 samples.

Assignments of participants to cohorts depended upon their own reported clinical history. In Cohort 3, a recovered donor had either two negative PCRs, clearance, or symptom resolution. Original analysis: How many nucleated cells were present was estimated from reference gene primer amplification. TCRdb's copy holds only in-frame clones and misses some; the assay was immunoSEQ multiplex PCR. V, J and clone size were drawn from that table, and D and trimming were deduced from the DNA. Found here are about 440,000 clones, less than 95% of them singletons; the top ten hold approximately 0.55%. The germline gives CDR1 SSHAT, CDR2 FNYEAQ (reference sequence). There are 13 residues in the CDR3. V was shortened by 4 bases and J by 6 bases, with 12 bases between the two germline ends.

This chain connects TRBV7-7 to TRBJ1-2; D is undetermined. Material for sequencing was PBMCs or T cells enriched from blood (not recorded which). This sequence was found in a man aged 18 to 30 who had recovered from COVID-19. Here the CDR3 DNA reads TGTGCCAGCAGCTACCGTGCGGGGAATGGCTACACCTTC. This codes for CASSYRAGNGYTF.